This T cell receptor (beta chain) was retrieved from a study of T cell responses to AZD1222 COVID-19 vaccine. CDR1 SEHNR and CDR2 FQNEAQ come from the germline V gene (reference sequence). The CDR3 is 15 amino acids. Trimming left V 4 bases short and J 8 bases short, with 18 bases between. Clones were sequenced by immunoSEQ multiplex PCR, and TCRdb holds only the in-frame ones, with some missing. This sample yields 90,000 to 120,000 clones, of which about 86% are seen a single time; 3.3% belongs to the top ten. The sequences come from peripheral blood, collected on day 0 of AZD1222 vaccination. This TCR was sampled from an adult in good health. This sequence joins TRBV7-9 and TRBJ1-5, with a weak D call TRBD1 (5 bases). The CDR3 loop reads CASSSGARGWEPQHF. In DNA form, the CDR3 reads TGTGCCAGCAGCTCCGGGGCCCGTGGATGGGAGCCCCAGCATTTT.